The 4 T cell receptor beta chains in this list originate from one sample, sequenced in a study of T cells after posttransplantation cyclophosphamide. Produced via immunoSEQ multiplex PCR; TCRdb's table is partial and in-frame only. The repertoire includes roughly 15,000 clones, more than 75% of them detected once, and about 3.3% sits in the top ten. Methotrexate plus calcineurin inhibitor accompanied controls' myeloablative marrow transplants; sampling was 1 year later. The source material was PBMCs, sampled after an allogeneic stem cell transplant with a calcineurin inhibitor and methotrexate. The receptor source for this set is a male patient aged 50 to 59 who received an allogeneic stem cell transplant from an unrelated donor, was CMV-positive, and had chronic GVHD only. The T cells may partly be graft donor cells.

The chain couples TRBV11-3 to TRBJ2-2, with 10 positions matching TRBD1. CDR1 SGHNT and CDR2 YENEEA come from the germline V gene. The V segment lost 3 bases and the J segment 6 bases; nucleotides outside the gene matches: 7. The CDR3 consists of 16 residues. CDR3 protein: CASSLRTGGKAGELFF. In DNA, the CDR3 is TGTGCCAGCAGCTTGCGGACAGGGGGGAAGGCCGGGGAGCTGTTTTTT.

This rearrangement joins TRBV11-3 to TRBJ1-4; 7 nucleotides match TRBD1. There are 20 residues in the CDR3. In germline, CDR1 is SGHNT, CDR2 YENEEA. With V trimmed by 1 base and J by 6 bases, 20 bases remained unmatched. This CDR3 is CASSLAFDATGMRVDEKLFF. CDR3 DNA: TGTGCCAGCAGCTTAGCCTTCGACGCGACAGGGATGCGGGTAGATGAAAAACTGTTTTTT.

The chain uses TRBV11-3 and TRBJ2-3, with TRBD2 matching 9 bases. This CDR3 is 16 amino acids long. V gave up 5 bases and J gave up 2 bases; unmatched junction bases: 8. Germline values: CDR1 SGHNT, CDR2 YENEEA. The CDR3 protein is CASSARGGDLTDTQYF. The CDR3 bases are TGTGCCAGCAGCGCCCGCGGGGGGGATCTCACAGATACGCAGTATTTT.

This chain uses TRBV29-1 with TRBJ2-3; 11 bases fit TRBD1. Trimming at V came to 3 bases and at J to 5 bases, leaving 10 bases not matched to a gene. CDR1 SQVTM and CDR2 ANQGSEA come from the germline V gene. The CDR3 sequence is 16 residues long. The CDR3 sequence is CSVDGDRGDIKDTQYF. The CDR3, as DNA: TGCAGCGTTGATGGGGACAGGGGGGACATAAAAGATACGCAGTATTTT.